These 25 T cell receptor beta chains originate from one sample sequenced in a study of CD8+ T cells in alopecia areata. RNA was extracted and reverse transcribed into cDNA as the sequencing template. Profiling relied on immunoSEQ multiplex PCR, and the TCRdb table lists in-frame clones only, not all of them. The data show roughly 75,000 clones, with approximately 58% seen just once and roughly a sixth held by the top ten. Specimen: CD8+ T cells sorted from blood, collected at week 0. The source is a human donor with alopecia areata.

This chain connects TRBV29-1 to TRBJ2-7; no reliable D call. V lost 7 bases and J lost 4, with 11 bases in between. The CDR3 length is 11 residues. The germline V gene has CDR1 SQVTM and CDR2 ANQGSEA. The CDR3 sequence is CSATWGYEQYF. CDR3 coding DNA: TGCAGCGCTACTTGGGGTTACGAGCAGTACTTC.

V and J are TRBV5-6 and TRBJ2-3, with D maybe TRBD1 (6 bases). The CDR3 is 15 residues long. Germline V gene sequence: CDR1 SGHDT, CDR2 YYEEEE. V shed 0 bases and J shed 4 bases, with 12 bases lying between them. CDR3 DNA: TGTGCCAGCAGCTTGGGACAGGCTAGTCCAGATACGCAGTATTTT. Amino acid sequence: CASSLGQASPDTQYF.

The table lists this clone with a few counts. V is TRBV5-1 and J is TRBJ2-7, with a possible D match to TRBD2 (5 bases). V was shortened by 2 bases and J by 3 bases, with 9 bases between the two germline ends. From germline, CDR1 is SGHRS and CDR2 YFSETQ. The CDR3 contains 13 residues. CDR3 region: CASSFQLDYEQYF. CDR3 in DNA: TGCGCCAGCAGCTTTCAACTAGACTACGAGCAGTACTTC. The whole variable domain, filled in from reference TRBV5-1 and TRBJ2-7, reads KAGVTQTPRYLIKTRGQQVTLSCSPISGHRSVSWYQQTPGQGLQFLFEYFSETQRNKGNFPGRFSGRQFSNSRSEMNVSTLELGDSALYLCASSFQLDYEQYFGPGTRLTVT.

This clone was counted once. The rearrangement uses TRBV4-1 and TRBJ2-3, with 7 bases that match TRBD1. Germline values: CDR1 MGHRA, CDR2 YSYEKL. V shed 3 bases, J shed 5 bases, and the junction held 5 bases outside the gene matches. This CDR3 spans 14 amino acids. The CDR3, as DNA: TGCGCCAGCAGCCAGCTCCAGGGGGTAGATACGCAGTATTTT. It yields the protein CASSQLQGVDTQYF.

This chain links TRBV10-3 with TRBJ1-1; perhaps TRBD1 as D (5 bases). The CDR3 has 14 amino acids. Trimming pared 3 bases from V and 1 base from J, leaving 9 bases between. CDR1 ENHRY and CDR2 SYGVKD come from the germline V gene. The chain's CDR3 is CAISDSTANTEAFF. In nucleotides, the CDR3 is TGTGCCATCAGTGACTCGACAGCGAACACTGAAGCTTTCTTT.

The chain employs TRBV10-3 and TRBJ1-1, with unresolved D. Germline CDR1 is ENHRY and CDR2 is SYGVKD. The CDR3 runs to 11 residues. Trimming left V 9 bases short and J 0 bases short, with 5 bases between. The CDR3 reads CAIRVNTEAFF. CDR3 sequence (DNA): TGTGCCATTCGGGTGAACACTGAAGCTTTCTTT.

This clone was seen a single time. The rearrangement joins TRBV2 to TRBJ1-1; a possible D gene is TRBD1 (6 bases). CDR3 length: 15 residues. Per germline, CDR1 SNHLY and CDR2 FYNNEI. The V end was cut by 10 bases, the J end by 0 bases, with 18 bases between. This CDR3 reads CAIDRPDRMNTEAFF. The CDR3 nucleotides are TGTGCCATCGACAGACCGGACAGAATGAACACTGAAGCTTTCTTT.

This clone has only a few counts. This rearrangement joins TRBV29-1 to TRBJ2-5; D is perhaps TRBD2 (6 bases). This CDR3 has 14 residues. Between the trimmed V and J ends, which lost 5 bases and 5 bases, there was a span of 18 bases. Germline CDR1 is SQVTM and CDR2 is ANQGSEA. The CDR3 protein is CSVHLAGLGETQYF. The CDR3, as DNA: TGCAGCGTTCATTTGGCGGGGTTAGGGGAGACCCAGTACTTC.

CDR3 protein: CASSRPPGEQYF. CDR3 coding DNA: TGTGCCAGCAGCCGACCTCCTGGTGAGCAGTACTTC. J is TRBJ2-7 and V is TRBV2; D not certain. The ends were cut back, 6 bases at V and 7 bases at J, with 13 bases in the middle. The CDR3 length is 12 residues. The germline V gene has CDR1 SNHLY and CDR2 FYNNEI.

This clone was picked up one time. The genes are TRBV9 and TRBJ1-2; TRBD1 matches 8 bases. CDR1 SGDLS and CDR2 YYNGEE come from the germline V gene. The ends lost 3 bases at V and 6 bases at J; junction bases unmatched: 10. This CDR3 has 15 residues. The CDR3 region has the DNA TGTGCCAGCAGCGACAAAGGCAGGGGGCTGGATGGCTACACCTTC. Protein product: CASSDKGRGLDGYTF.

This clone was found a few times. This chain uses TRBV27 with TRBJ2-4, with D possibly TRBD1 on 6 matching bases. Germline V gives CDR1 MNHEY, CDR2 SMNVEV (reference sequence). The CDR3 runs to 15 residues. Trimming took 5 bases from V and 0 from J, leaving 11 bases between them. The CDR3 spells CASSPGTIAKNIQYF. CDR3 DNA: TGTGCCAGCAGTCCGGGGACAATAGCCAAAAACATTCAGTACTTC.

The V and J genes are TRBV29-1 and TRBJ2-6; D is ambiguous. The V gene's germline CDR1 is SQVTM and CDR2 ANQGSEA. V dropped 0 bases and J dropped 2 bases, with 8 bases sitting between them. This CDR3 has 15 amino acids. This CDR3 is CSVEDLGTGANVLTF. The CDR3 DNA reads TGCAGCGTTGAAGATCTGGGGACTGGGGCCAACGTCCTGACTTTC.

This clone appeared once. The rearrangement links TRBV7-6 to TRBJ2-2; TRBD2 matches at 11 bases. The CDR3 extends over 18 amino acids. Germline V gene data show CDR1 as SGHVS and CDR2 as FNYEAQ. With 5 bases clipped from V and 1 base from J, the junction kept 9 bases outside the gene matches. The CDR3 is CASSLLTGTSGNTGELFF. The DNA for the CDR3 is TGTGCCAGCAGCCTCTTAACCGGGACTAGCGGGAACACCGGGGAGCTGTTTTTT.

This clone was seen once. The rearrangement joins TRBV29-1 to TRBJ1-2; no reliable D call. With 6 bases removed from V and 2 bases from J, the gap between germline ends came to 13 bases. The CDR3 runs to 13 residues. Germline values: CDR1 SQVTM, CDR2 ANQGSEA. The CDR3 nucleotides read TGCAGCGTGGAACTGACACCAAACTATGGCTACACCTTC. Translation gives CSVELTPNYGYTF.

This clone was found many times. In nucleotides, the CDR3 is TGTGCCAGCAGTTATTTTGGGGGGGGGAGCACAGATACGCAGTATTTT. Translated, it gives CASSYFGGGSTDTQYF. V gene TRBV6-5 combines with J gene TRBJ2-3; 7 bases are a match to TRBD2. The CDR3 runs 16 residues. After removal of 3 bases from V and 0 bases from J, the junction contained 6 bases not matched to a gene. Germline CDR1 is MNHEY and CDR2 is SVGAGI.

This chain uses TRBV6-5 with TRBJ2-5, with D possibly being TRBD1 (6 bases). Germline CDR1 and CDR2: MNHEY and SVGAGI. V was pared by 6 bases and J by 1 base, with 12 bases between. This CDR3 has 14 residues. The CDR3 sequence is CASSKGHIQETQYF. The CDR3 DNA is TGTGCCAGCAGCAAGGGACATATCCAAGAGACCCAGTACTTC.

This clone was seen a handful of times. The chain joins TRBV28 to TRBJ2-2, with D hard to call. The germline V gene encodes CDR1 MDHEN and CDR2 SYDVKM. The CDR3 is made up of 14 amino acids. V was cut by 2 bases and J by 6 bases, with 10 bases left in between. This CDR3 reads CASSLVTLAGELFF. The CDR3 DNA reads TGTGCCAGCAGTTTAGTGACACTCGCCGGGGAGCTGTTTTTT.

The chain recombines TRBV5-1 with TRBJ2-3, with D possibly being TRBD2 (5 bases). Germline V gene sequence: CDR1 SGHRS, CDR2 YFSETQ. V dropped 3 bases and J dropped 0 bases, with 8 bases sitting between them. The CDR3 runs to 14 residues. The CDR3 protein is CASSSRTSTDTQYF. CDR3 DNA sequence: TGCGCCAGCAGCTCGAGGACTAGCACAGATACGCAGTATTTT.

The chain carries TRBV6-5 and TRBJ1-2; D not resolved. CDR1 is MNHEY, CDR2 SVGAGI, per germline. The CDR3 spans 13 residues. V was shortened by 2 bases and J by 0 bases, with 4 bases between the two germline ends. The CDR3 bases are TGTGCCAGCAGTTACGGAGCTAACTATGGCTACACCTTC. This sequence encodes CASSYGANYGYTF.

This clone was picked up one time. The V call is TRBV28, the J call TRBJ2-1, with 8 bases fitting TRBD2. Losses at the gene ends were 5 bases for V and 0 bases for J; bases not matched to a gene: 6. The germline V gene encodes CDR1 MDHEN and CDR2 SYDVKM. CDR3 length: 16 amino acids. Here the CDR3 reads CASSGLAGSSYNEQFF. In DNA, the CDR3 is TGTGCCAGCAGTGGATTAGCGGGGAGCTCCTACAATGAGCAGTTCTTC.

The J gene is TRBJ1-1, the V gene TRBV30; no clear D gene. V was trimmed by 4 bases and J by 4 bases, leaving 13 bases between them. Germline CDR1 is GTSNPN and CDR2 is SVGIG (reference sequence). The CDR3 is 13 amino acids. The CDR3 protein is CAWTDGRSTEAFF. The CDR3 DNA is TGTGCCTGGACCGACGGGCGTAGCACTGAAGCTTTCTTT.

The chain's CDR3 is CASSDGTDTQYF. The CDR3 bases are TGTGCCAGCAGCGACGGCACAGATACGCAGTATTTT. The V and J genes are TRBV13 and TRBJ2-3; D unresolved. Between the trimmed V and J ends, which lost 5 bases and 1 base, there was a span of 4 bases. The germline gives CDR1 PRHDT, CDR2 FYEKMQ (reference sequence). The CDR3 loop spans 12 amino acids.

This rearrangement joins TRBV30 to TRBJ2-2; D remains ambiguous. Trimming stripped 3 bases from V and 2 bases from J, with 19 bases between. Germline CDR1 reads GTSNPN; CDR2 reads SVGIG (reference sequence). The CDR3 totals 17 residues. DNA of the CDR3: TGTGCCTGGAGAGCCCATCCCCGGACGGATAACACCGGGGAGCTGTTTTTT. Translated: CAWRAHPRTDNTGELFF.

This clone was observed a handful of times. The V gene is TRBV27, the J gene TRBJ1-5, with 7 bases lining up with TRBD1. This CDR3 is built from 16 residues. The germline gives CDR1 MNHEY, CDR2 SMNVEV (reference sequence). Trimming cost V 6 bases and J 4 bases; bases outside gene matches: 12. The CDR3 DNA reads TGTGCCAGCAGCGACTTATCGGTACAGGGGAATCAGCCCCAGCATTTT. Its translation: CASSDLSVQGNQPQHF.

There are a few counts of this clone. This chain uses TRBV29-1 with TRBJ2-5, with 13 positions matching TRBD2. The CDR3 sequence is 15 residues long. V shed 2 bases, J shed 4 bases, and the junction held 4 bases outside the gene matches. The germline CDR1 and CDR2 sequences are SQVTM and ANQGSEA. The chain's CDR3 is CSVELTSGGAETQYF. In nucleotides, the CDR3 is TGCAGCGTTGAACTAACTAGCGGGGGGGCAGAGACCCAGTACTTC.